This T cell receptor (beta chain) was recovered during a study of blood T cell repertoires in COVID-19. For the study at large: Samples taken during acute and convalescent COVID-19 were collected in the United States, Italy and Spain. T cells, B-cell-depleted T cells, or PBMCs provided the cDNA or gDNA that served as material.

As handled by the study authors: Counts of nucleated cells, estimated from reference gene primer amplification, were obtained. This table comes from immunoSEQ multiplex PCR, and its TCRdb copy is limited to in-frame clones, with some not included. The V and J calls and clone size come from that table; D and trimming were worked out from the DNA. The repertoire includes about 190,000 clones, 88% of them detected once, and approximately 4% sits in the top ten. This CDR3 has 18 residues. The V gene's germline CDR1 is MDHEN and CDR2 SYDVKM. J lost 2 bases, V lost 8 bases, and 18 bases had no gene match. The chain links TRBV28 to TRBJ2-3, with 8 bases aligning to TRBD2. This sequence originates from a woman aged 25 to 45 with acute or convalescent COVID-19. The sample consisted of peripheral blood. For the CDR3, the DNA is TGTGCCAGCTGTACAACTGTTCGACGGGGGGGATTCACAGATACGCAGTATTTT. Its translation: CASCTTVRRGGFTDTQYF.